Below are 22 T cell receptor beta chains sequenced from a single sample in a study of identical twins. TCRdb redid the calling of the 5' RACE reads with MiXCR, one entry per CDR3 protein. This table holds under 300,000 distinct CDR3 sequences, about 8% found once. This sample was shared with a second study, whose subject was yellow fever vaccine responses in identical twins.

Sequenced material: CD8+ T cells sorted from blood. The receptors shown here come from a woman between 18 and 30 years old in good health.

This clonotype was detected once. The rearrangement links TRBV12-3 or TRBV12-4 to TRBJ2-7, with no clear D. The V gene lost 3 bases and the J gene lost 3 bases, with 9 bases spanning the gap. This CDR3 contains 13 residues. CDR3 region: CASSFFGSYEQYF. The CDR3 DNA sequence: TGTGCCAGCAGTTTCTTTGGCAGCTACGAGCAGTACTTC.

This sequence joins TRBV29-1 and TRBJ2-2, with D perhaps matching TRBD1 or TRBD2 (5 bases each). CDR1 and CDR2 (germline): SQVTM, ANQGSEA. This CDR3 is 16 amino acids long. V lost 1 base to trimming and J lost 5 bases, with 17 bases between them. Written as DNA, the CDR3 is TGCAGCGTTGAAGGCTTTGAGGGGAGTAGGACCGGGGAGCTGTTTTTT. Encoded protein: CSVEGFEGSRTGELFF.

V usage is TRBV5-1 and J usage is TRBJ2-5; D unclear. Between the trimmed V and J ends, which lost 2 bases and 1 base, there was a span of 18 bases. The germline CDR1 and CDR2 sequences are SGHRS and YFSETQ. CDR3 size: 17 residues. CDR3 region: CASSFRAMGGTQETQYF. CDR3 bases: TGCGCCAGCAGCTTTCGAGCCATGGGCGGCACCCAAGAGACCCAGTACTTC.

This clonotype was counted between two and nine times. The chain is built from TRBV24-1 and TRBJ2-1; 14 positions agree with TRBD2. Trimming removed 9 bases from V and 0 bases from J; junction bases left unmatched: 6. The germline gives CDR1 KGHDR, CDR2 SFDVKD. The CDR3 covers 17 residues. In DNA, the CDR3 is TGTGCCACCGGAGAAGGGACTAGCGGGAGCTCCTACAATGAGCAGTTCTTC. Protein: CATGEGTSGSSYNEQFF.

In its sample, this clonotype was seen many times. The chain joins TRBV7-9 to TRBJ1-4; D is uncertain. Germline V lookup: CDR1 SEHNR, CDR2 FQNEAQ (reference sequence). Trimming cost V 10 bases and J 0 bases, with 12 bases left between them. The CDR3 is made up of 14 amino acids. The CDR3 nucleotides read TGTGCCACGACCGAACCTACAACTAATGAAAAACTGTTTTTT. Translating gives CATTEPTTNEKLFF.

This clonotype was recorded at least ten times. The chain has TRBV5-1 and TRBJ2-7, with D unclear. Germline CDR1 and CDR2: SGHRS and YFSETQ. CDR3 length: 12 residues. The ends were cut back, 3 bases at V and 2 bases at J, with 6 bases in the middle. The CDR3 loop reads CASSYDPYEQYF. The CDR3 nucleotides are TGCGCCAGCAGCTACGATCCCTACGAGCAGTACTTC.

The CDR3 nucleotides read TGTGCCACACGAGTGGCCAGCGGGGACAACACCGGGGAGCTGTTTTTT. This gives the protein CATRVASGDNTGELFF. This rearrangement joins TRBV10-3 to TRBJ2-2, with 7 bases aligning to TRBD2. This CDR3 region has 16 residues. V dropped 10 bases and J dropped 2; count of bases not matched to a gene: 13. Germline assignment: CDR1 ENHRY and CDR2 SYGVKD.

This rearrangement joins TRBV20-1 to TRBJ2-7, with a possible D match to TRBD1 (6 bases). The CDR3 sequence is 16 residues long. V dropped 0 bases and J dropped 3 bases, with 18 bases sitting between them. Per germline, CDR1 DFQATT and CDR2 SNEGSKA (reference sequence). The CDR3 DNA follows: TGCAGTGCTAGAGATATACAGGGACGGAACAACTACGAGCAGTACTTC. Protein: CSARDIQGRNNYEQYF.

This clonotype was seen more than once but under ten times. The V gene is TRBV6-2 or TRBV6-3, the J gene TRBJ2-2; no reliable D call. Trimming pared 7 bases from V and 8 bases from J, leaving 17 bases between. Germline V gives CDR1 MNHEY, CDR2 SVGEGT. The CDR3 is made up of 14 amino acids. The CDR3 DNA sequence: TGTGCCAGCATCATCTTCCCGGGTTCAGGGGAGCTGTTTTTT. Protein product: CASIIFPGSGELFF.

This rearrangement joins TRBV29-1 to TRBJ1-2, with D unresolved. Germline values: CDR1 SQVTM, CDR2 ANQGSEA. The CDR3 contains 12 residues. V shed 3 bases and J shed 6 bases, with 11 bases lying between them. DNA of the CDR3: TGCAGCGTTGACCTTATCGTCCATGGCTACACCTTC. As protein: CSVDLIVHGYTF.

This clonotype was counted between two and nine times. The V gene is TRBV9, the J gene TRBJ2-3, with D maybe TRBD1 (7 bases). Trimming pared 5 bases from V and 2 bases from J, leaving 15 bases between. Germline V gives CDR1 SGDLS, CDR2 YYNGEE. This CDR3 region has 15 residues. The DNA for the CDR3 is TGTGCCAGCAGATTGCGGGACAGCCTCACAGATACGCAGTATTTT. Translation: CASRLRDSLTDTQYF.

The CDR3 loop reads CASSERAARGGTGELFF. For the CDR3, the DNA is TGTGCCAGCAGTGAGCGGGCCGCGCGGGGGGGCACCGGGGAGCTGTTTTTT. The rearrangement uses TRBV6-4 and TRBJ2-2; TRBD2 matches 9 bases. The CDR3 covers 17 residues. Germline V gene sequence: CDR1 MRHNA, CDR2 SNTAGT. The ends lost 3 bases at V and 4 bases at J; junction bases unmatched: 9.

The chain is built from TRBV4-1 and TRBJ2-5, with D unclear. Germline CDR1 reads MGHRA; CDR2 reads YSYEKL. The CDR3 has 15 amino acids. V was cut by 0 bases and J by 1 base, with 9 bases left in between. CDR3 region: CASSQDRALQETQYF. The CDR3, as DNA: TGCGCCAGCAGCCAAGATCGGGCCCTCCAAGAGACCCAGTACTTC.

V gene TRBV5-1 combines with J gene TRBJ2-5; 7 bases line up with TRBD2. Germline CDR1 reads SGHRS; CDR2 reads YFSETQ. The CDR3 contains 15 residues. V lost 0 bases and J lost 5; bases outside the gene matches: 7. CDR3 nucleotide sequence: TGCGCCAGCAGCTTGGCGGAGAGCGGGATCGAGACCCAGTACTTC. It yields the protein CASSLAESGIETQYF.

V is TRBV7-8 and J is TRBJ2-1, with D possibly matching TRBD1 (5 bases). The CDR3 spans 14 residues. Per germline, CDR1 SGHVS and CDR2 FQNEAQ. The germline V and J ends were trimmed by 4 bases and 4 bases, with 11 bases remaining between them. The CDR3 region is CASSSRGAYNEQFF. In DNA, the CDR3 is TGTGCCAGCAGCTCCCGTGGGGCTTACAATGAGCAGTTCTTC. The entire variable domain, with the rest obtained from reference TRBV7-8 and TRBJ2-1, is as follows: GAGVSQSPRYKVAKRGQDVALRCDPISGHVSLFWYQQALGQGPEFLTYFQNEAQLDKSGLPSDRFFAERPEGSVSTLKIQRTQQEDSAVYLCASSSRGAYNEQFFGPGTRLTVL.

Only a few counts were recorded for this clonotype. This chain joins TRBV15 and TRBJ2-1; 8 nucleotides align to TRBD1. There are 17 residues in the CDR3. Trimming cost V 0 bases and J 7 bases; bases outside gene matches: 11. Germline V gene lookup returns CDR1 LNHNV and CDR2 YYDKDF (reference sequence). CDR3 in amino acids: CATSRDLKQGESNEQFF. CDR3 in DNA: TGTGCCACCAGCAGAGATCTGAAACAGGGGGAATCGAATGAGCAGTTCTTC.

This chain uses TRBV3-1 with TRBJ2-3, with D tentatively TRBD2 (5 bases). CDR1 and CDR2 from the germline V gene are LGHDT and YNNKEL (reference sequence). CDR3 length: 15 residues. V lost 4 bases and J lost 3, with 14 bases in between. The CDR3 protein is CASSLNPTSTDTQYF. CDR3 in DNA: TGTGCCAGCAGCCTAAACCCTACTAGTACAGATACGCAGTATTTT.

At least ten counts were recorded for this clonotype. The genes are TRBV27 and TRBJ2-1, with D perhaps matching TRBD1 or TRBD2 (5 bases each). Germline V CDR1 and CDR2: MNHEY, SMNVEV (reference sequence). V gave up 7 bases and J gave up 8 bases, with 15 bases separating them. The CDR3 is made up of 13 amino acids. In DNA, the CDR3 is TGTGCCAGCAACATTATAAGGGGAGATGAGCAGTTCTTC. Translating it yields CASNIIRGDEQFF.

The rearrangement links TRBV27 to TRBJ2-1; 15 bases map to TRBD2. Germline trimming cut 5 bases from V and 4 bases from J; bases unmatched to any gene: 18. The CDR3 has 21 residues. Germline CDR1 is MNHEY and CDR2 is SMNVEV (reference sequence). The CDR3 nucleotides read TGTGCCAGCAGTCCCTACCACCCGGGACTAGCGGGAGGCCATTGGTACAATGAGCAGTTCTTC. Translated, it gives CASSPYHPGLAGGHWYNEQFF.

There are many counts of this clonotype. The rearrangement joins TRBV10-1 to TRBJ1-1; unclear D gene. Trimming took off 3 bases at V and 1 base at J, with 9 bases between the two ends. The CDR3 extends over 14 amino acids. The germline CDR1 and CDR2 sequences are WNHNN and SYGVQD (reference sequence). CDR3 sequence reads: CASSESTGNTEAFF. CDR3 sequence (DNA): TGCGCCAGCAGTGAATCTACCGGGAACACTGAAGCTTTCTTT.

The table lists this clonotype with many counts. The chain recombines TRBV5-6 with TRBJ2-7, with D perhaps TRBD1 (5 bases). Germline values: CDR1 SGHDT, CDR2 YYEEEE. The CDR3 covers 14 residues. The V gene lost 4 bases and the J gene lost 3 bases, with 14 bases spanning the gap. Here the CDR3 DNA reads TGTGCCAGCAGCGTTCGACAGTCCTACTACGAGCAGTACTTC. Amino acid sequence: CASSVRQSYYEQYF.

This clonotype was recorded a few times. In nucleotides, the CDR3 is TGTGCCAGCAGTTTTATGGGTGATGACACTGAAGCTTTCTTT. It translates to CASSFMGDDTEAFF. The chain is built from TRBV12-3 or TRBV12-4 and TRBJ1-1, with D unresolved. This CDR3 comprises 14 residues. Trimming removed 3 bases at V and 3 bases at J, with 11 bases between.